This TCR beta chain emerged from a study of tumor and adjacent non-tumor tissue in lung cancer. General study results and limits: Tumor repertoires had a smaller top 100 clone share than normal lung. Significantly higher TCR diversity was found in tumor than normal lung.

The template was RNA from unsorted bulk tissue. The normal lung tissue was taken more than 3 cm from the tumor edge. Three rounds of nested PCR, following a modified ARM-PCR protocol, produced the TCRbeta library. TCRdb re-analysed the multiplex PCR reads in MiXCR, keeping a single row per CDR3 protein. The repertoire holds 70,000 to 95,000 distinct CDR3 sequences, with just over 75% as singletons. The CDR3 spans 12 residues. Germline CDR1 and CDR2: SGHTA and FQGNSA. The V end was cut by 4 bases, the J end by 3 bases, with 6 bases between. Turning to this clonotype: The antigen is unknown. Just one base apart from a much larger clone, this may be a read error.

V and J are TRBV7-2 and TRBJ1-1, with D possibly being TRBD1 (6 bases). The sequencing sample was made of distant non-tumor lung tissue. This receptor was identified in a man aged 65 to 79 with non-small cell lung cancer. For the CDR3, the DNA is TGTGCCAGCAGCTGGACAGACACTGAAGCTTTCTTT. As protein: CASSWTDTEAFF.